This record covers a single T cell receptor beta chain. The data were obtained in a study of T-cell reconstitution after alpha-beta-depleted transplantation in children. Preparation of the TCRbeta library involved a method that used unique molecular identifiers. TCRdb reanalysed the PCR reads using MiXCR and keeps one entry per CDR3 protein. The sample records hundreds of thousands of distinct CDR3 sequences, approximately 32% being singletons. The CDR3 is 17 amino acids. V lost 0 bases to trimming and J lost 11 bases; unmatched junction nucleotides: 20. From germline, CDR1 is DFQATT and CDR2 SNEGSKA (reference sequence).

This material consisted of PBMCs from the stem cell graft donor, taken from the stem cell graft. The sequence derives from a human donor who donated a stem cell graft to a child with aplastic anemia. The V gene is TRBV20-1, the J gene TRBJ1-1; 8 bases are shared with TRBD1. CDR3 in DNA: TGCAGTGCTAGAGATTCTAGCATCGGACAGGGCCCATCAGGGGCTTTCTTT. Protein product: CSARDSSIGQGPSGAFF.